This TCR beta chain was retrieved from a study of blood T cell repertoires in COVID-19. Study-level background: PBMCs, B-cell-depleted T cells, or T cells were the source of the cDNA or gDNA that made up the material.

Authors' data handling: By means of reference gene primer amplification, nucleated cell counts were estimated. Clones were sequenced by immunoSEQ multiplex PCR, and TCRdb holds only the in-frame ones, with some missing. V and J calls and clone size come straight from that table; D and trimming were deduced from the DNA. The repertoire includes some 120,000 clones, around 87% of them detected once, and more than 3.5% sits in the top ten. The clonotype originates from a woman aged 55-69 years with acute or convalescent COVID-19. Material: peripheral blood.

CDR3 amino acids: CASSFAGLAGVTQYF. Written as DNA, the CDR3 is TGTGCCAGCAGTTTTGCCGGACTAGCAGGCGTGACCCAGTACTTC. V usage is TRBV28 and J usage is TRBJ2-5, with 8 bases identical to TRBD2. V was clipped by 3 bases and J by 7 bases; unmatched bases: 10. Germline CDR1 is MDHEN and CDR2 is SYDVKM. The CDR3 extends over 15 amino acids.